The subject of this entry is one T cell receptor (beta chain). This CDR3 is built from 15 residues. From germline, CDR1 is GTSNPN and CDR2 SVGIG (reference sequence). Trimming at V came to 3 bases and at J to 2 bases, leaving 4 bases not matched to a gene. TCRdb keeps only in-frame clones here, not all; method: immunoSEQ multiplex PCR. The sample yields 50,000 or so clones, 92% seen once. This specimen comes from a study of T cell changes during pregnancy in multiple sclerosis. This sequence joins TRBV30 and TRBJ2-3, with 11 positions matching TRBD1. This clonotype was sampled from a female donor with multiple sclerosis, enrolled in a pregnancy study. The specimen was CD4+ T cells from peripheral blood mononuclear cells, collected in the third trimester of pregnancy. This CDR3 reads CAWRRDRGSTDTQYF. CDR3 sequence (DNA): TGTGCCTGGAGACGGGACAGGGGGTCCACAGATACGCAGTATTTT.